This TCR beta chain was obtained from a study of Ad26.COV2.S vaccination and SARS-CoV-2 variants. Study as a whole: Into the muscle, Ad26.COV2.S was dosed once or twice, 56 days apart.

As for treatment: roughly 19 received Ad26.COV2.S at low or high dose, single or two shots; about five received placebo; per-sample allocation not given. Samples were taken on day 63 after the first vaccine or placebo injection. Using immunoSEQ multiplex PCR, the repertoire was profiled, and TCRdb retains in-frame clones only, with some absent. Among under 550,000 clones, roughly 90% were seen once, and the ten largest hold 12%. The CDR3 loop spans 13 amino acids. Germline V CDR1 and CDR2: GTSNPN, SVGIG (reference sequence). The germline V and J ends were trimmed by 6 bases and 5 bases, with 13 bases remaining between them.

Sequences were derived from peripheral blood, sampled in a trial of Ad26.COV2.S vaccine versus placebo. The V and J genes are TRBV30 and TRBJ1-4, with a possible D match to TRBD1 (6 bases). This receptor was taken from a person aged 18-65 years who received the Ad26.COV2.S COVID-19 vaccine or a placebo. The CDR3 nucleotides read TGTGCCTGCAGACAGGAGCAGAATGAAAAACTGTTTTTT. Protein product: CACRQEQNEKLFF. The variable domain in full, completed from reference TRBV30 and TRBJ1-4, reads SQTIHQWPATLVQPVGSPLSLECTVEGTSNPNLYWYRQAAGRGLQLLFYSVGIGQISSEVPQNLSASRPQDRQFILSSKKLLLSDSGFYLCACRQEQNEKLFFGSGTQLSVL.